The 3 T cell receptor beta chains listed next were all sequenced from one sample in a study of T cells after yellow fever vaccination. Via MiXCR, TCRdb re-called the 5' RACE reads, giving one row per CDR3 protein. Here the sample spans 450,000 to 600,000 distinct CDR3 sequences, 17% being singletons. Sequencing used PBMCs, obtained 5 days after the first yellow fever vaccination. These receptors all stem from a man between 18 and 35 years old who received the YFV17D yellow fever vaccine.

This clonotype occurred a few times. This sequence joins TRBV6-2 or TRBV6-3 and TRBJ1-4; 7 bases are a match to TRBD1. There are 16 residues in the CDR3. CDR1 MNHEY and CDR2 SVGEGT come from the germline V gene. V gave up 0 bases and J gave up 6 bases; unmatched junction bases: 7. CDR3 sequence: CASSYSRGQEYEKLFF. CDR3 bases: TGTGCCAGCAGTTACTCGAGAGGACAGGAATATGAAAAACTGTTTTTT.

The rearrangement joins TRBV27 to TRBJ1-6; TRBD1 aligns across 7 bases. Germline CDR1 is MNHEY and CDR2 is SMNVEV (reference sequence). Unmatched junction bases numbered 5, after V lost 3 bases and J lost 0 bases. This CDR3 contains 17 residues. In DNA, the CDR3 is TGTGCCAGCAGTTTGGGGACAGTGAGCTCCTATAATTCACCCCTCCACTTT. Protein: CASSLGTVSSYNSPLHF.

The CDR3 loop is CASSLIAGAQETQYF. The CDR3 DNA follows: TGCGCCAGCAGCTTGATAGCGGGGGCCCAAGAGACCCAGTACTTC. The V gene is TRBV5-1, the J gene TRBJ2-5; 9 bases match TRBD2. Germline assignment: CDR1 SGHRS and CDR2 YFSETQ. This CDR3 region has 15 residues. V shed 1 base, J shed 1 base, and the junction held 2 bases outside the gene matches.